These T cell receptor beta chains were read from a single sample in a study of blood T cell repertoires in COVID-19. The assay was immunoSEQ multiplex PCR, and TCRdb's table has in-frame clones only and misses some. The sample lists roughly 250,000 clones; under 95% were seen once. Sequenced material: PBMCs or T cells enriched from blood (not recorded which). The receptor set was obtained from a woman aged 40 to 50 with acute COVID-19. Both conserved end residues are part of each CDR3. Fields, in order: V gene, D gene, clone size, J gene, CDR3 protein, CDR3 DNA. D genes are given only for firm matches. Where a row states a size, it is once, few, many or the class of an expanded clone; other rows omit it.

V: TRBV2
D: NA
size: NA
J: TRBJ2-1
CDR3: CASGGLYEQFF
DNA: TGTGCCAGCGGGGGACTCTATGAGCAGTTCTTC

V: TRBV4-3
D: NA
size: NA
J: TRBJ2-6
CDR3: CASSQVGRERGANVLTF
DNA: TGCGCCAGCAGCCAAGTGGGGCGGGAACGGGGGGCCAACGTCCTGACTTTC

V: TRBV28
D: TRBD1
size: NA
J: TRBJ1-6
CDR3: CASSSGDRGNSPLHF
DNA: TGTGCCAGCAGTTCGGGGGACAGGGGTAATTCACCCCTCCACTTT

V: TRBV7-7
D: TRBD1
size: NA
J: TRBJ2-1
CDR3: CASSLDRDRGYNEQFF
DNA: TGTGCCAGCAGCTTAGACCGGGACAGGGGTTACAATGAGCAGTTCTTC

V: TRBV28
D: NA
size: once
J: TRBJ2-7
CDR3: CASSLPPAGSYEQYF
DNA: TGTGCCAGCAGTTTACCGCCAGCAGGGTCCTACGAGCAGTACTTC

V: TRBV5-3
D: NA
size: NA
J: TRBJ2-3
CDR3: CARSFSEGGVSTDTQYF
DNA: TGTGCCAGAAGCTTTAGTGAGGGCGGGGTTAGCACAGATACGCAGTATTTT

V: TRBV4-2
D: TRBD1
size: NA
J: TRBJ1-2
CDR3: CASSQGGQGASWGYTF
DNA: TGTGCCAGCAGCCAAGGTGGACAGGGGGCTTCATGGGGCTACACCTTC

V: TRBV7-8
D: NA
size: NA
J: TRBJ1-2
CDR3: CASSLSTTDYGYTF
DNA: TGTGCCAGCAGCTTATCGACAACGGACTATGGCTACACCTTC

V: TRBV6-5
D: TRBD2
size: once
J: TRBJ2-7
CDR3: CASTIPLAGVYEQYF
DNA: TGTGCCAGCACCATACCCCTAGCGGGGGTCTACGAGCAGTACTTC

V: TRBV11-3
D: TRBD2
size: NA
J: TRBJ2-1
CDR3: CASSLGLATYNEQFF
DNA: TGTGCCAGCAGCTTAGGACTAGCTACCTACAATGAGCAGTTCTTC

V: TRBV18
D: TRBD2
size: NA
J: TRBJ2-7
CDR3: CASSPLAGASEQYF
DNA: TGTGCCAGCTCACCACTCGCGGGAGCTTCCGAGCAGTACTTC

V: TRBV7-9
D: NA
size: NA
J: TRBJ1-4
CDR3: CASSPGTATNEKLFF
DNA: TGTGCCAGCAGCCCTGGTACTGCAACTAATGAAAAACTGTTTTTT

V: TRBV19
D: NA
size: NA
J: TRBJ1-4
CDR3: CASSIPGTNEKLFF
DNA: TGTGCCAGTAGTATACCAGGGACTAATGAAAAACTGTTTTTT

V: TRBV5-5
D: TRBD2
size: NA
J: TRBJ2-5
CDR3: CASSLGLAGETQYF
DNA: TGTGCCAGCAGCCTAGGACTAGCTGGGGAGACCCAGTACTTC

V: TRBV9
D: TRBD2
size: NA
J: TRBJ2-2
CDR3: CASTRRPGLAVDTGELFF
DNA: TGTGCCAGCACGAGGAGACCGGGACTAGCGGTTGACACCGGGGAGCTGTTTTTT

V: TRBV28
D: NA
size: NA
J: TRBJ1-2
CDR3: CASRQQVAYGYTF
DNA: TGTGCCAGCAGACAACAGGTTGCCTATGGCTACACCTTC

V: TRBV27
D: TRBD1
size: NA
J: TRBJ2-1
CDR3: CASSLSLGTGINEQFF
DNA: TGTGCCAGCAGTTTATCTCTCGGGACAGGTATCAATGAGCAGTTCTTC

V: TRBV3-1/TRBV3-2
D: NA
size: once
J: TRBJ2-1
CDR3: CASSQHIFLYNEQFF
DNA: TGTGCCAGCAGCCAACACATCTTCTTATACAATGAGCAGTTCTTC

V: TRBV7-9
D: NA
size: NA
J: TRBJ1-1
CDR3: CASSLAAGTNTEAFF
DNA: TGTGCCAGCAGCTTAGCTGCGGGCACGAACACTGAAGCTTTCTTT

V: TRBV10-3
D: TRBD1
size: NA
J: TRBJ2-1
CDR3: CAISESPGQRVGEQFF
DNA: TGTGCCATCAGTGAGTCGCCGGGACAGAGGGTCGGAGAGCAGTTCTTC

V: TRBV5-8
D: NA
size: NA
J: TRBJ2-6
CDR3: CASSLAYVSGANVLTF
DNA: TGTGCCAGCAGCTTGGCCTACGTGTCTGGGGCCAACGTCCTGACTTTC

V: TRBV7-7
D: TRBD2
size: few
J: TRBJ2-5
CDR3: CASSLNSGGARETQYF
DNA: TGTGCCAGCAGCTTAAATAGCGGGGGGGCGAGAGAGACCCAGTACTTC

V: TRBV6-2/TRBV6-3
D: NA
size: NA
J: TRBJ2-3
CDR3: CASSYAVRGGTDTQYF
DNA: TGTGCCAGCAGTTACGCCGTCCGAGGGGGTACAGATACGCAGTATTTT

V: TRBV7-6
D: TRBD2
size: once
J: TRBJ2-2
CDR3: CASSLALAGSRYTGELFF
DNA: TGTGCCAGCAGCTTAGCCCTAGCGGGGTCCCGATACACCGGGGAGCTGTTTTTT

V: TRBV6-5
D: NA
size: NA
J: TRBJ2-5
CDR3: CASTNGQETQYF
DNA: TGTGCCAGCACTAATGGTCAAGAGACCCAGTACTTC

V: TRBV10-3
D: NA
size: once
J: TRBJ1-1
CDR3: CAIRVHREGEAFF
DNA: TGTGCCATCAGGGTTCACAGGGAGGGTGAAGCTTTCTTT

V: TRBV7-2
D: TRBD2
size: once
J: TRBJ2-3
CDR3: CASSTDGGGFTDTQYF
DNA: TGTGCCAGCAGCACCGATGGGGGGGGGTTCACAGATACGCAGTATTTT

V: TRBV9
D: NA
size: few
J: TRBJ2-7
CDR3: CASSVASQGSEQYF
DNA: TGTGCCAGCAGCGTAGCCTCTCAAGGGAGCGAGCAGTACTTC

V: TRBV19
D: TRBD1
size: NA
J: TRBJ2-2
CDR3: CASSTPGQGLAGELFF
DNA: TGTGCCAGTAGTACTCCGGGACAGGGGCTGGCCGGGGAGCTGTTTTTT

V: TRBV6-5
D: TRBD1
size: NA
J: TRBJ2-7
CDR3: CASSYRGGTGEGEQYF
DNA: TGTGCCAGCAGTTACCGGGGGGGGACAGGGGAAGGAGAGCAGTACTTC

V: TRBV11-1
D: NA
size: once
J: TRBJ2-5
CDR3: CASSLAQAPQETQYF
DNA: TGTGCCAGCAGCTTAGCACAGGCCCCCCAAGAGACCCAGTACTTC

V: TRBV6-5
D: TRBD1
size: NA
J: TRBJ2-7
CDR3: CASSWGQGAYEQYF
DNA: TGTGCCAGCAGTTGGGGACAGGGAGCCTACGAGCAGTACTTC

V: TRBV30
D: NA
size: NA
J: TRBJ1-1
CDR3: CAWSQTTVNTEAFF
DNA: TGTGCCTGGAGTCAAACGACAGTGAACACTGAAGCTTTCTTT

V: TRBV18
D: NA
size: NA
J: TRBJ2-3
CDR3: CASSPKSTEPQYF
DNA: TGTGCCAGCTCACCAAAATCCACGGAGCCGCAGTATTTT

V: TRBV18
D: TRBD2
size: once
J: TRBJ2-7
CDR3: CASSPNLAGGFYEQYF
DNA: TGTGCCAGCTCACCCAACCTAGCGGGAGGGTTCTACGAGCAGTACTTC

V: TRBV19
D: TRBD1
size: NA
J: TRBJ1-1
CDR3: CASSSTGVNTEAFF
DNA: TGTGCCAGTAGTTCTACAGGGGTGAACACTGAAGCTTTCTTT

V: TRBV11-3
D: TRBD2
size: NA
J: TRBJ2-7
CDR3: CASSFTSGSYEQYF
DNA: TGTGCCAGCAGCTTTACTAGCGGTTCCTACGAGCAGTACTTC

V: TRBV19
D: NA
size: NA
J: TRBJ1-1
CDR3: CASTQGGILEAFF
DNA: TGTGCCTCCACACAAGGAGGAATTTTAGAAGCTTTCTTT

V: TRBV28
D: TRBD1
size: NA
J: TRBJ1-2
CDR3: CASSLGTGTGGYTF
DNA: TGTGCCAGCAGCCTTGGCACAGGGACAGGTGGCTACACCTTC

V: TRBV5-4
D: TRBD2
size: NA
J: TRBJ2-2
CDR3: CASSPRAGDTGELFF
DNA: TGTGCCAGCAGTCCCCGGGCGGGAGACACCGGGGAGCTGTTTTTT

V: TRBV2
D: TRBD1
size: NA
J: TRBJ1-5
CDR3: CASSVKQGLLGYSNQPQHF
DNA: TGTGCCAGCAGTGTCAAACAGGGGCTCCTGGGCTATAGCAATCAGCCCCAGCATTTT

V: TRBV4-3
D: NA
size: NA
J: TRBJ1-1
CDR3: CASSQGRQNTEAFF
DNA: TGCGCCAGCAGCCAAGGGAGGCAAAACACTGAAGCTTTCTTT

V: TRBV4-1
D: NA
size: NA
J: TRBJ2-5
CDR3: CASSQSWPETQYF
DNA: TGCGCCAGCAGCCAATCTTGGCCAGAGACCCAGTACTTC

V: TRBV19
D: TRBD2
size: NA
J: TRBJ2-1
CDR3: CASSIAEREINEQFF
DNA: TGTGCCAGTAGTATAGCCGAGCGGGAAATCAATGAGCAGTTCTTC

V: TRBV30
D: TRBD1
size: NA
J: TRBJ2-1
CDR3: CAWSPQQTRQGFLF
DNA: TGTGCCTGGAGTCCCCAACAAACGCGACAGGGTTTCCTCTTC

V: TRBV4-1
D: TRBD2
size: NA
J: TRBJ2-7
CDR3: CASSRLAGHPYEQYF
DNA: TGCGCCAGCAGCCGGCTAGCGGGGCACCCCTACGAGCAGTACTTC

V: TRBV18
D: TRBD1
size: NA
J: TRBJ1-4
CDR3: CASSPNRGPNEKLFF
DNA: TGTGCCAGCTCACCAAACAGGGGTCCTAATGAAAAACTGTTTTTT

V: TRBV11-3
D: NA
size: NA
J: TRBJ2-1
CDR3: CASSLSAYNEQFF
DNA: TGTGCCAGCAGCTTAAGCGCATACAATGAGCAGTTCTTC

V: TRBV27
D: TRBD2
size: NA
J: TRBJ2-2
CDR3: CASSFKRGLNTGELFF
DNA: TGTGCCAGCAGTTTTAAGCGGGGACTTAACACCGGGGAGCTGTTTTTT

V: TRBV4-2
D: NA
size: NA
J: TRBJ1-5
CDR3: CASSHAGAPSNQPQHF
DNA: TGTGCCAGCAGCCATGCGGGGGCGCCGAGCAATCAGCCCCAGCATTTT

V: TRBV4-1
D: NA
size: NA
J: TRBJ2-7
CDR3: CARTRALNRDPSSYEQYF
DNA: TGCGCCAGGACGCGGGCCCTTAACAGGGACCCTAGCTCCTACGAGCAGTACTTC